A single T cell receptor (beta chain) is shown here with its context. Its antigen remains unidentified. This entry is derived from a study of radiotherapy plus CTLA-4 blockade in lung cancer. Across the study: Objective responses were observed in around 17% of patients, and disease control was achieved by approximately 34%. Findings and caveats of the study: Dynamics of early blood T cell clones, together with interferon-beta, were reportedly the best predictors of response. TCR clones of tumor origin grew in blood after radiotherapy plus ipilimumab.

The repertoire was sequenced with immunoSEQ multiplex PCR; TCRdb's copy has only in-frame clones and lacks some. Seen here are around 59,000 clones, over 65% observed once, and the top ten hold approximately 4.3%. Those patients who had chemo-refractory metastatic non-small-cell lung cancer were given focal radiation along with CTLA-4 blockade through ipilimumab. The sequence was collected from a human donor with non-small cell lung cancer who had a partial response to radiotherapy plus ipilimumab. Sequencing was performed on peripheral blood, taken from a patient treated with radiotherapy plus ipilimumab.

The CDR3 DNA reads TGTGCCAGCAGCTCCGACCCTGCGGGGGCCCAGTACTTC. This translates into CASSSDPAGAQYF. The rearrangement joins TRBV7-3 to TRBJ2-5; 7 positions match TRBD2. CDR1 SGHTA and CDR2 FQGTGA come from the germline V gene. Trimming took 4 bases from V and 9 from J; bases not matched to a gene: 8. The CDR3 is made up of 13 amino acids.